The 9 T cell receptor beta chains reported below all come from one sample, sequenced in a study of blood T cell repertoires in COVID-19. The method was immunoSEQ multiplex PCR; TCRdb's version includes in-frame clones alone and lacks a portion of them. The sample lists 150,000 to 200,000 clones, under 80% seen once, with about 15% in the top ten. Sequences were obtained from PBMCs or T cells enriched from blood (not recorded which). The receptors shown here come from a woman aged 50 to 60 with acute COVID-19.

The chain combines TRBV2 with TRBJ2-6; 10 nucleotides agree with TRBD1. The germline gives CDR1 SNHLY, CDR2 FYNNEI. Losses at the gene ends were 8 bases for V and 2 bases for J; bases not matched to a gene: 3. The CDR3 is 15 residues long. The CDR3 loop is CASRDRGTGANVLTF. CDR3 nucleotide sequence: TGTGCCAGCCGGGACAGGGGTACTGGGGCCAACGTCCTGACTTTC.

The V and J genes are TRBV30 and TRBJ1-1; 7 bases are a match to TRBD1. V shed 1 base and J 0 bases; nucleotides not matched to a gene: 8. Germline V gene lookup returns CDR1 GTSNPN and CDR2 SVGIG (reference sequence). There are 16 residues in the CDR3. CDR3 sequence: CAWSGGETGVNTEAFF. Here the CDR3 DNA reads TGTGCCTGGAGTGGGGGCGAAACAGGGGTGAACACTGAAGCTTTCTTT. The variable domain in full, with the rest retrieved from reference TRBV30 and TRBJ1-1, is SQTIHQWPATLVQPVGSPLSLECTVEGTSNPNLYWYRQAAGRGLQLLFYSVGIGQISSEVPQNLSASRPQDRQFILSSKKLLLSDSGFYLCAWSGGETGVNTEAFFGQGTRLTVV.

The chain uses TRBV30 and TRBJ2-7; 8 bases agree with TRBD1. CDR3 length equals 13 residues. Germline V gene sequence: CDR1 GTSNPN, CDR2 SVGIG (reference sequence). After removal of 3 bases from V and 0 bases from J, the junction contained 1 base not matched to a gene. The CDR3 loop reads CAWRQGGSYEQYV. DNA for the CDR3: TGTGCCTGGAGACAGGGGGGCTCCTACGAGCAGTACGTC.

This CDR3 is CASSHPGTGGGYAEAFF. In DNA form, the CDR3 reads TGTGCCAGTAGCCATCCCGGGACAGGAGGTGGGTACGCTGAAGCTTTCTTT. This sequence joins TRBV19 and TRBJ1-1, with 8 bases lining up with TRBD1. This CDR3 spans 17 amino acids. Germline trimming cut 6 bases from V and 6 bases from J; bases unmatched to any gene: 18. Germline lookup yields CDR1 LNHDA and CDR2 SQIVND (reference sequence).

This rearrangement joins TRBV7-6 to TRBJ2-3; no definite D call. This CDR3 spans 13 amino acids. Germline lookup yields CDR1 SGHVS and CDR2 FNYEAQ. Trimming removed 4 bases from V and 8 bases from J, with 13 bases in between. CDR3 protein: CASSSPDRVTQYF. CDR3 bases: TGTGCCAGCAGCTCCCCGGATCGGGTTACGCAGTATTTT. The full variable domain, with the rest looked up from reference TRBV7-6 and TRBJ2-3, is GAGVSQSPRYKVTKRGQDVALRCDPISGHVSLYWYRQALGQGPEFLTYFNYEAQQDKSGLPNDRFSAERPEGSISTLTIQRTEQRDSAMYRCASSSPDRVTQYFGPGTRLTVL.

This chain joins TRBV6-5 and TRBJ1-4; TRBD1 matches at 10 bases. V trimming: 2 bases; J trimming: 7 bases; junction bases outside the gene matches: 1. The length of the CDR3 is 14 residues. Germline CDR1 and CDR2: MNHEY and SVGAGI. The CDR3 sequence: CASSYDRGLEKLFF. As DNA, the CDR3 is TGTGCCAGCAGTTACGACAGGGGGCTTGAAAAACTGTTTTTT.

The CDR3 spells CASSQPDRGTLSGNTIYF. The CDR3 nucleotides are TGCGCCAGCAGCCAACCGGACAGGGGCACTCTCTCTGGAAACACCATATATTTT. V usage is TRBV4-1 and J usage is TRBJ1-3; 9 nucleotides agree with TRBD1. From germline, CDR1 is MGHRA and CDR2 YSYEKL. CDR3 size: 18 residues. J gave up 0 bases and V 2 bases, and 8 bases lay outside the gene matches.

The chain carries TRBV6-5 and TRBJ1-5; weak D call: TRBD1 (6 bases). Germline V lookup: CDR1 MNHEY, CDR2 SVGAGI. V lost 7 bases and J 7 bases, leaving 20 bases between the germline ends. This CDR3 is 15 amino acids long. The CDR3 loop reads CASIPEPRGAQPQHF. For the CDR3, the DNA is TGTGCCAGCATCCCCGAGCCGCGGGGGGCCCAGCCCCAGCATTTT.

The CDR3 region has the DNA TGTGCCAGCAGCTCCGGGACAGGGGATCGGGGCTACACCTTC. Protein product: CASSSGTGDRGYTF. This sequence joins TRBV5-4 and TRBJ1-2; 10 bases map to TRBD1. The length of the CDR3 is 14 residues. Germline V gives CDR1 SGHNT, CDR2 YYREEE (reference sequence). The V gene end was trimmed by 3 bases and the J gene end by 8 bases; junction bases not matched to a gene: 7.